The sequence of this T cell receptor beta chain was determined in a study of T cells after yellow fever vaccination. General observations from the study: Some clonotypes were seen in both the CD4 and the CD8 compartments. These made up a small share and likely arose from convergent recombination. A weaker secondary response peaked on day 5, the primary on day 15. Booster samples showed a return of most primary-vaccination clones (roughly 96% CD4, around 85% CD8).

TCRdb processed the 5' RACE reads anew with MiXCR; each CDR3 protein has one entry. The sample consists of some 160,000 distinct CDR3 sequences, roughly 8.8% of them appearing once. This clonotype has a single count. As yet, its antigen is unknown. Germline loops: CDR1 SNHLY, CDR2 FYNNEI. There are 15 residues in the CDR3. The trim removed 6 bases at V and 5 bases at J, leaving 5 bases unmatched. J is TRBJ2-2 and V is TRBV2, with 11 bases fitting TRBD2. This sequence was found in a man between 18 and 29 years old who received the YFV17D yellow fever vaccine. The sequencing used CD8+ T cells sorted from PBMCs, collected 45 days after the yellow fever booster vaccination. For the CDR3, the DNA is TGTGCCAGCAGGCCCTCTAGCGGGGGGACCGGGGAGCTGTTTTTT. Translated, it gives CASRPSSGGTGELFF.